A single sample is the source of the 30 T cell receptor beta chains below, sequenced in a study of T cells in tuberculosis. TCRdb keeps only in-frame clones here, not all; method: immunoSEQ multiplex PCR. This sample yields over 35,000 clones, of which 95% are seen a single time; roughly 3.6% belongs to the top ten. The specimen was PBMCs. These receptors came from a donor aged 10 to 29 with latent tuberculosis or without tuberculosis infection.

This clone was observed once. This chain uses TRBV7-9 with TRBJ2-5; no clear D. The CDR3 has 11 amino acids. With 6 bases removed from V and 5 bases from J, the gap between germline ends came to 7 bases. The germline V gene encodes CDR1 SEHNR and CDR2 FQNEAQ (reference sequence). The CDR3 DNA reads TGTGCCAGCAGAATACTGGAGACCCAGTACTTC. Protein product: CASRILETQYF.

The CDR3 bases are TGTGCCAGCAGCTTTCAGGTTCGCAATCAGCCCCAGCATTTT. Encoded protein: CASSFQVRNQPQHF. The rearrangement uses TRBV7-8 and TRBJ1-5; D is unclear. The germline V gene has CDR1 SGHVS and CDR2 FQNEAQ. V gave up 3 bases and J gave up 2 bases, with 8 bases separating them. This CDR3 has 14 amino acids. Drawing the rest from reference TRBV7-8 and TRBJ1-5, the complete variable domain is GAGVSQSPRYKVAKRGQDVALRCDPISGHVSLFWYQQALGQGPEFLTYFQNEAQLDKSGLPSDRFFAERPEGSVSTLKIQRTQQEDSAVYLCASSFQVRNQPQHFGDGTRLSIL.

The CDR3 sequence: CASSSRDSLNYGYTF. The CDR3 bases are TGTGCCAGTAGTTCGCGGGACAGTCTTAACTATGGCTACACCTTC. The chain employs TRBV19 and TRBJ1-2, with TRBD1 matching 7 bases. The CDR3 extends over 15 amino acids. Germline assignment: CDR1 LNHDA and CDR2 SQIVND (reference sequence). Germline trimming cut 5 bases from V and 1 base from J; bases unmatched to any gene: 7.

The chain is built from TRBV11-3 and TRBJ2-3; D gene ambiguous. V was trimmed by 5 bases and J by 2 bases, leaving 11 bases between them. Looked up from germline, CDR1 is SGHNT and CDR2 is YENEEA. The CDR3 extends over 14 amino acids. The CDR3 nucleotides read TGTGCCAGCAGCCCACGACAAGACACAGATACGCAGTATTTT. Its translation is CASSPRQDTDTQYF.

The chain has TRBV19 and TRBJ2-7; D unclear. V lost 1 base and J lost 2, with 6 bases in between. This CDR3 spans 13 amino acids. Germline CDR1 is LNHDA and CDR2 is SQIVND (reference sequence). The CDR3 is CASSIGATYEQYF. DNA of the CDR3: TGTGCCAGTAGTATAGGAGCGACCTACGAGCAGTACTTC.

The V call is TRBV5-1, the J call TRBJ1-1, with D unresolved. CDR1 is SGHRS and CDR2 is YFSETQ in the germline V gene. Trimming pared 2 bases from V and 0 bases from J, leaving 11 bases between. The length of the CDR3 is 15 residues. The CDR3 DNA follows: TGCGCCAGCAGCTTTGGCAGGACTATGAACACTGAAGCTTTCTTT. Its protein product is CASSFGRTMNTEAFF. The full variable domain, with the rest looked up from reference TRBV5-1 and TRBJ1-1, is KAGVTQTPRYLIKTRGQQVTLSCSPISGHRSVSWYQQTPGQGLQFLFEYFSETQRNKGNFPGRFSGRQFSNSRSEMNVSTLELGDSALYLCASSFGRTMNTEAFFGQGTRLTVV.

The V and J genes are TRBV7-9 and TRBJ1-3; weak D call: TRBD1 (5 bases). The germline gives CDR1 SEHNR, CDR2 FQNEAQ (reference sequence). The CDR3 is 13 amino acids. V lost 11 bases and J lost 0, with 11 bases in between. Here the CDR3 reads CAAQAYSGNTIYF. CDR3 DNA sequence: TGTGCCGCACAGGCGTACTCTGGAAACACCATATATTTT.

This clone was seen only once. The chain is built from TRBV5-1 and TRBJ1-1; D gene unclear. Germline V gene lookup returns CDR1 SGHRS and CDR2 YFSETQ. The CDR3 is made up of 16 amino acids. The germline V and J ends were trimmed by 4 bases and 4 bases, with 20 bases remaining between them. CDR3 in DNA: TGCGCCAGCAGCCCGCTGCGTGACGGGGATTCCACTGAAGCTTTCTTT. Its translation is CASSPLRDGDSTEAFF.

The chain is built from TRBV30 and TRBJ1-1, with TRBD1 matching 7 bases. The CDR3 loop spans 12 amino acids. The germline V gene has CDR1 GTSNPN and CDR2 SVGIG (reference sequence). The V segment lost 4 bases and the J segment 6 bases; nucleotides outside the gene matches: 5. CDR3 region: CAWTGGRSEAFF. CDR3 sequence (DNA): TGTGCCTGGACAGGGGGTAGGTCTGAAGCTTTCTTT.

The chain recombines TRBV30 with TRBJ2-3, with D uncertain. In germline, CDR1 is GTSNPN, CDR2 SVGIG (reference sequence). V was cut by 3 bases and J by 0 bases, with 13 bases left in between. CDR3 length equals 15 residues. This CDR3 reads CAWSSGTLSTDTQYF. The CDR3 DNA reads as TGTGCCTGGAGCTCAGGTACCCTTAGCACAGATACGCAGTATTTT.

The CDR3 loop reads CASSLGISAGGNTEAFF. CDR3 nucleotide sequence: TGTGCCAGCAGCTTAGGTATATCCGCGGGAGGAAACACTGAAGCTTTCTTT. The chain links TRBV7-8 to TRBJ1-1; D is unresolved. The V end lost 1 base, the J end lost 2 bases, and 17 bases lay between the germline ends. CDR3 length: 17 amino acids. Germline CDR1 SGHVS, CDR2 FQNEAQ. The complete variable domain, with remaining parts taken from reference TRBV7-8 and TRBJ1-1, reads GAGVSQSPRYKVAKRGQDVALRCDPISGHVSLFWYQQALGQGPEFLTYFQNEAQLDKSGLPSDRFFAERPEGSVSTLKIQRTQQEDSAVYLCASSLGISAGGNTEAFFGQGTRLTVV.

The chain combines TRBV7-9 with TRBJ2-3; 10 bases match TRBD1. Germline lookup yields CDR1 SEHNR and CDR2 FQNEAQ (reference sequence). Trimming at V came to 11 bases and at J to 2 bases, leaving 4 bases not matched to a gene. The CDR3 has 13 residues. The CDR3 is CAGTGAFTDTQYF. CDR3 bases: TGTGCCGGGACAGGGGCGTTCACAGATACGCAGTATTTT.

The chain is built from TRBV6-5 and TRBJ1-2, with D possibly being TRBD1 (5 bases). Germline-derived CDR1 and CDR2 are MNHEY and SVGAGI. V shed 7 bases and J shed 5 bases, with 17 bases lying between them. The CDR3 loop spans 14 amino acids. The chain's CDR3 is CASKGQGVRYGYTF. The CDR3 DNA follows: TGTGCCAGCAAAGGGCAGGGCGTGAGGTATGGCTACACCTTC.

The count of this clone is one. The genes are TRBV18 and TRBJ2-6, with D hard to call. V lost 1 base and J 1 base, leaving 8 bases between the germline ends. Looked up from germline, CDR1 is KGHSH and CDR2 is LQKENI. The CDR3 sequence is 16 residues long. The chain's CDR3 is CASSPLSPSGANVLTF. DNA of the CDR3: TGTGCCAGCTCACCACTCTCCCCGTCTGGGGCCAACGTCCTGACTTTC.

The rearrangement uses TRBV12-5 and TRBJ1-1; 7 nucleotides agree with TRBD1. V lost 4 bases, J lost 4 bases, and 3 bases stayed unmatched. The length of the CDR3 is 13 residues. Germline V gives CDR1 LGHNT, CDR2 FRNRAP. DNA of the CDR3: TGTGCTAGTGGTTCACAGGGGCTCACTGAAGCTTTCTTT. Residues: CASGSQGLTEAFF.

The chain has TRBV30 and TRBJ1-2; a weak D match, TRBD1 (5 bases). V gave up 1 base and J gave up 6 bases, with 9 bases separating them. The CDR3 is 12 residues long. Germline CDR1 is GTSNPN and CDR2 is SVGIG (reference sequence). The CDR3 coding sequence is TGTGCCTGGAGTGCAGGCAGGGATGGCTACACCTTC. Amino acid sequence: CAWSAGRDGYTF.

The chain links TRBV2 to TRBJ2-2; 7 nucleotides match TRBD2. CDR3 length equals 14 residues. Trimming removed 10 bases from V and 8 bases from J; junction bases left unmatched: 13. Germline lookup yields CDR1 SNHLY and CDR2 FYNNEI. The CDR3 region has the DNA TGTGCCATCCGGACTAGTTTCGTGAAAGGGGAGCTGTTTTTT. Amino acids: CAIRTSFVKGELFF.

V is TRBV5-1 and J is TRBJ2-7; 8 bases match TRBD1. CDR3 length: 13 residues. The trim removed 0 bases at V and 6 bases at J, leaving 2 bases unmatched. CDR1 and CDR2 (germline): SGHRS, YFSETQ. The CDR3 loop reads CASSLGQGFEQYF. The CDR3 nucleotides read TGCGCCAGCAGCTTGGGACAGGGGTTCGAGCAGTACTTC.

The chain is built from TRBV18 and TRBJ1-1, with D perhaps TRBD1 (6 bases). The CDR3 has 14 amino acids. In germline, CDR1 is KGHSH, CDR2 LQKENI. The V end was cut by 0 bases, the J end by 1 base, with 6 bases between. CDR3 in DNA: TGTGCCAGCTCACCACCGGGACAGAACACTGAAGCTTTCTTT. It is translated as CASSPPGQNTEAFF.

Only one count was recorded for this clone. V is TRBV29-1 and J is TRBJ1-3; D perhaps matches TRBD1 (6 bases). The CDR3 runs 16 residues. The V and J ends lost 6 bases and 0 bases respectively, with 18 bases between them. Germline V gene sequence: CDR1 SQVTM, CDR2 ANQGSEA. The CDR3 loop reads CSVSPRDKNSGNTIYF. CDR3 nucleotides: TGCAGCGTGTCACCCCGGGACAAAAACTCTGGAAACACCATATATTTT.

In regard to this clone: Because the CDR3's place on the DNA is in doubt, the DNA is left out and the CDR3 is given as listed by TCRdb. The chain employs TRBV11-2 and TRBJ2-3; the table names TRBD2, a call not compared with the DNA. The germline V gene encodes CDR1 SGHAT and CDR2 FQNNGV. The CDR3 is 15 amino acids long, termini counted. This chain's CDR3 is CASSLFGSGADTQYF.

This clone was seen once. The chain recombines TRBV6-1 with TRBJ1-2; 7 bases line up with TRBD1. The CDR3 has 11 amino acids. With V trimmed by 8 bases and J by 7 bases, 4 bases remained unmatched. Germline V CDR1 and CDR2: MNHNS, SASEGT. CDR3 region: CASGTGVGYTF. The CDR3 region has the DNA TGTGCCAGCGGCACAGGGGTTGGCTACACCTTC.

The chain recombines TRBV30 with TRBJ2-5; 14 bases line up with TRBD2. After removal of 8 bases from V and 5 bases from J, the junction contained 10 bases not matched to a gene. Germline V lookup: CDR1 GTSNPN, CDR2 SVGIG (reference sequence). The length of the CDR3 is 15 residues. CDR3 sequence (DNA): TGTGCCAGATCCAGGACTAGCGGGAGGTGGGAGACCCAGTACTTC. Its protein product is CARSRTSGRWETQYF.

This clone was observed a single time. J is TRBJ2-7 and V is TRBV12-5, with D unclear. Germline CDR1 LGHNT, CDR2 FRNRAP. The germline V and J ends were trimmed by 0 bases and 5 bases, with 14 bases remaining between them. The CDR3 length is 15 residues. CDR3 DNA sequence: TGTGCTAGTGGTTTGGTACTCCACAGTTCGAACGAGCAGTACTTC. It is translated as CASGLVLHSSNEQYF.

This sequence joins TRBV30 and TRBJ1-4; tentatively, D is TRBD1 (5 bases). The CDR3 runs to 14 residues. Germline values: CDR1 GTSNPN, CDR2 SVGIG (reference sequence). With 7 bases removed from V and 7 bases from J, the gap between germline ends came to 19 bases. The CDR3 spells CASRRGGGSEKLFF. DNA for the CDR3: TGTGCCTCCCGGAGGGGTGGAGGTTCTGAAAAACTGTTTTTT.

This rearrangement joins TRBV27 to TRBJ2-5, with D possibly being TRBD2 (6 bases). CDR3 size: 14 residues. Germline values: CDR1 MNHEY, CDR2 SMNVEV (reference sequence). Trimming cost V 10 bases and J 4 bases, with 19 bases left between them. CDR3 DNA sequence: TGTGCCACCGGGGGATTAAAAGGAACAGAGACCCAGTACTTC. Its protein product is CATGGLKGTETQYF.

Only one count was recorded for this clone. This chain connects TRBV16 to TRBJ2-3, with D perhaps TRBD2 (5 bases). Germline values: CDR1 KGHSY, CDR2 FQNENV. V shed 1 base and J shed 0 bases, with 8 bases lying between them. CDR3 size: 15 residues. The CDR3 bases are TGTGCCAGCAGCCAATTTCCGGGAAGCACAGATACGCAGTATTTT. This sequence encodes CASSQFPGSTDTQYF. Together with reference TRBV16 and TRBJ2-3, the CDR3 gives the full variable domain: GEEVAQTPKHLVRGEGQKAKLYCAPIKGHSYVFWYQQVLKNEFKFLISFQNENVFDETGMPKERFSAKCLPNSPCSLEIQATKLEDSAVYFCASSQFPGSTDTQYFGPGTRLTVL.

As DNA, the CDR3 is TGTGCCAGCAGTTCGGACAGGGAGAGGGCTGAAGCTTTCTTT. Translation gives CASSSDRERAEAFF. The chain combines TRBV27 with TRBJ1-1; 8 nucleotides line up with TRBD1. This CDR3 spans 14 amino acids. V was pared by 4 bases and J by 6 bases, with 7 bases of the junction left unmatched. Germline CDR1 is MNHEY and CDR2 is SMNVEV (reference sequence).

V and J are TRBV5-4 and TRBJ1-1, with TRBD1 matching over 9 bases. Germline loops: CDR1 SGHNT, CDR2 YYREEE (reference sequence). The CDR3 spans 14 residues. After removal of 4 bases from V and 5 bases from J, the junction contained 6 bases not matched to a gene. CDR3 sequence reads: CASSRDRGKTEAFF. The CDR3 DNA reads TGTGCCAGCAGCCGTGACAGGGGGAAAACTGAAGCTTTCTTT.

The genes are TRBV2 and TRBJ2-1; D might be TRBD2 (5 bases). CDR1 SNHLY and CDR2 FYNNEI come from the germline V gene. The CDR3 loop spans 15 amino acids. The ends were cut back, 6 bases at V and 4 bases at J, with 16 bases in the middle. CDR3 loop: CASSSSPQSYNEQFF. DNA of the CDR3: TGTGCCAGCAGCTCTAGCCCGCAGAGTTACAATGAGCAGTTCTTC. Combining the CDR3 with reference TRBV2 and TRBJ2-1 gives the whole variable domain EPEVTQTPSHQVTQMGQEVILRCVPISNHLYFYWYRQILGQKVEFLVSFYNNEISEKSEIFDDQFSVERPDGSNFTLKIRSTKLEDSAMYFCASSSSPQSYNEQFFGPGTRLTVL.